This TCR beta chain emerged from a study of blood T cell repertoires in COVID-19. Across the whole study: Acute and convalescent COVID-19 samples came from the United States, Italy and Spain. The cDNA or gDNA used as material had been derived from T cells, B-cell-depleted T cells, or PBMCs.

Losses at the gene ends were 6 bases for V and 1 base for J; bases not matched to a gene: 6. There are 15 residues in the CDR3. Looked up from germline, CDR1 is KGHSH and CDR2 is LQKENI. Measured with immunoSEQ multiplex PCR; TCRdb has only the in-frame clones, and not every one. This table holds around 140,000 clones, around 86% found once. The chain is built from TRBV18 and TRBJ1-1; 9 nucleotides line up with TRBD1. Sequencing input: peripheral blood. This receptor was taken from a man aged 50-59 years who had recovered from COVID-19. The CDR3 sequence is CASSPGQGWNTEAFF. In DNA, the CDR3 is TGTGCCAGCTCTCCGGGACAGGGATGGAACACTGAAGCTTTCTTT.